The 20 T cell receptor beta chains below come from one sample, sequenced in a study of preoperative IRX-2 immunotherapy in early breast cancer. This table comes from immunoSEQ multiplex PCR, and its TCRdb copy is limited to in-frame clones, with some not included. In the table there are more than 20,000 clones, roughly four fifths of which are singletons. Treatment meaning: preoperative locoregional IRX-2 cytokine immunotherapy. Sequenced material: lymph node tissue, taken after IRX-2 immunotherapy. The receptor set was obtained from a human donor with breast cancer.

CDR3 sequence (DNA): TGTGCCAGCAGTTCTCCTAGGGGGGGCTACACCTTC. It codes for CASSSPRGGYTF. The rearrangement links TRBV6-8 to TRBJ1-2; D might be TRBD1 (6 bases). The germline V and J ends were trimmed by 4 bases and 8 bases, with 11 bases remaining between them. CDR1 and CDR2 from the germline V gene are MNHGY and SAAAGT. The CDR3 loop spans 12 amino acids.

This rearrangement joins TRBV10-1 to TRBJ2-3; unclear D gene. This CDR3 comprises 14 residues. The V end was cut by 3 bases, the J end by 2 bases, with 9 bases between. Germline V gene sequence: CDR1 WNHNN, CDR2 SYGVQD (reference sequence). The CDR3 coding sequence is TGCGCCAGCAGTGACGGCAGCCACACAGATACGCAGTATTTT. Protein product: CASSDGSHTDTQYF.

This rearrangement joins TRBV28 to TRBJ2-1; TRBD2 is a possible D gene (5 bases). Germline V gives CDR1 MDHEN, CDR2 SYDVKM. The CDR3 length is 13 residues. The ends were cut back, 1 base at V and 12 bases at J, with 13 bases in the middle. The CDR3 loop is CASSLSGPAGQFF. CDR3 bases: TGTGCCAGCAGTTTATCAGGACCGGCGGGGCAGTTCTTC.

The rearrangement links TRBV7-6 to TRBJ2-1, with 7 bases aligning to TRBD2. The junction had 10 bases not matched to a gene; V was cut back by 1 base and J by 4 bases. The germline V gene encodes CDR1 SGHVS and CDR2 FNYEAQ. The CDR3 has 17 amino acids. The CDR3 protein is CASSLGGGSVDYNEQFF. The CDR3 DNA reads TGTGCCAGCAGCTTAGGAGGCGGGAGTGTCGATTACAATGAGCAGTTCTTC.

The genes are TRBV11-3 and TRBJ2-7; D remains ambiguous. The CDR3 sequence is 14 residues long. V lost 0 bases, J lost 2 bases, and 8 bases lay in between. Germline CDR1 is SGHNT and CDR2 is YENEEA. The CDR3 is CASSLDPLTYEQYF. The CDR3 region has the DNA TGTGCCAGCAGCTTAGATCCCCTTACCTACGAGCAGTACTTC.

This clone appeared a few times. Other nucleotide sequences in the sample specify the same CDR3. The rearrangement uses TRBV15 and TRBJ1-5; 9 nucleotides agree with TRBD1. The ends lost 0 bases at V and 6 bases at J; junction bases unmatched: 9. This CDR3 region has 17 residues. Looked up from germline, CDR1 is LNHNV and CDR2 is YYDKDF (reference sequence). The CDR3 loop is CATSRDPPGTGSQPQHF. CDR3 DNA sequence: TGTGCCACCAGCAGAGACCCCCCCGGGACAGGGAGTCAGCCCCAGCATTTT.

This chain uses TRBV15 with TRBJ1-1, with D possibly being TRBD1 (5 bases). This CDR3 comprises 15 residues. Per germline, CDR1 LNHNV and CDR2 YYDKDF (reference sequence). The V end was cut by 3 bases, the J end by 1 base, with 12 bases between. The CDR3 DNA reads TGTGCCACCAGCAGGGGAGGGGCCCAGAACACTGAAGCTTTCTTT. It yields the protein CATSRGGAQNTEAFF.

This rearrangement joins TRBV6-8 to TRBJ2-5, with TRBD1 matching 8 bases. Germline assignment: CDR1 MNHGY and CDR2 SAAAGT. V shed 0 bases, J shed 2 bases, and the junction held 5 bases outside the gene matches. The CDR3 totals 16 residues. The CDR3 nucleotides read TGTGCCAGCAGTTACTCCGGGACAGGAATTCAAGAGACCCAGTACTTC. Translating gives CASSYSGTGIQETQYF.

The chain is built from TRBV14 and TRBJ2-1; D is unresolved. The V and J ends lost 0 bases and 3 bases respectively, with 3 bases between them. Germline CDR1 and CDR2: SGHDN and FVKESK. The CDR3 totals 13 residues. Written as DNA, the CDR3 is TGTGCCAGCAGCCAAGACAGCTACAATGAGCAGTTCTTC. This gives the protein CASSQDSYNEQFF.

The rearrangement joins TRBV11-3 to TRBJ2-3; D uncertain. The CDR3 runs 15 residues. Germline CDR1 reads SGHNT; CDR2 reads YENEEA. Trimming stripped 1 base from V and 0 bases from J, with 8 bases between. CDR3 amino acids: CASSLGRTSTDTQYF. CDR3 nucleotides: TGTGCCAGCAGCTTAGGCAGAACTAGCACAGATACGCAGTATTTT.

In DNA, the CDR3 is TGTGCCAGCTCTCAGAACAGGGGGCTTCCCACTGAAGCTTTCTTT. It translates to CASSQNRGLPTEAFF. The chain employs TRBV18 and TRBJ1-1; 9 positions agree with TRBD1. Unmatched junction bases numbered 9, after V lost 6 bases and J lost 4 bases. The germline V gene encodes CDR1 KGHSH and CDR2 LQKENI. The CDR3 covers 15 residues. Full variable domain (missing parts from reference TRBV18 and TRBJ1-1): NAGVMQNPRHLVRRRGQEARLRCSPMKGHSHVYWYRQLPEEGLKFMVYLQKENIIDESGMPKERFSAEFPKEGPSILRIQQVVRGDSAAYFCASSQNRGLPTEAFFGQGTRLTVV.

The V call is TRBV5-1, the J call TRBJ1-1, with D tentatively TRBD1 (6 bases). The ends were cut back, 0 bases at V and 5 bases at J, with 14 bases in the middle. Germline V gene lookup returns CDR1 SGHRS and CDR2 YFSETQ. The CDR3 extends over 15 amino acids. Written as DNA, the CDR3 is TGCGCCAGCAGCTTGGTAGGGGGGGTAGTTACTGAAGCTTTCTTT. Translated: CASSLVGGVVTEAFF.

This chain uses TRBV5-1 with TRBJ1-4; D is unclear. Germline CDR1 reads SGHRS; CDR2 reads YFSETQ. Deletions cut 2 bases from V and 2 bases from J, with 10 bases between. The CDR3 contains 15 residues. Written as DNA, the CDR3 is TGCGCCAGCAGCTTCCAAGACGCGACTAATGAAAAACTGTTTTTT. Its protein product is CASSFQDATNEKLFF.

The chain combines TRBV19 with TRBJ2-1, with a weak D call TRBD2 (6 bases). Germline lookup yields CDR1 LNHDA and CDR2 SQIVND (reference sequence). Deletions cut 8 bases from V and 4 bases from J, with 21 bases between. The CDR3 covers 16 residues. The CDR3 here is CASAKWEDPPYNEQFF. CDR3 coding DNA: TGTGCCAGTGCTAAGTGGGAGGACCCCCCATACAATGAGCAGTTCTTC. The whole variable domain, filled in from reference TRBV19 and TRBJ2-1, reads DGGITQSPKYLFRKEGQNVTLSCEQNLNHDAMYWYRQDPGQGLRLIYYSQIVNDFQKGDIAEGYSVSREKKESFPLTVTSAQKNPTAFYLCASAKWEDPPYNEQFFGPGTRLTVL.

In its sample, this clone was seen once. V is TRBV11-3 and J is TRBJ2-6, with D perhaps TRBD1 (5 bases). V was clipped by 4 bases and J by 0 bases, with 16 bases between them. This CDR3 is built from 18 residues. Germline assignment: CDR1 SGHNT and CDR2 YENEEA. CDR3 in DNA: TGTGCCAGCAGCTCCGATTCAGGGCTGATCTCTGGGGCCAACGTCCTGACTTTC. It codes for CASSSDSGLISGANVLTF.

The chain couples TRBV15 to TRBJ1-5, with D perhaps matching TRBD1 (5 bases). The germline V gene encodes CDR1 LNHNV and CDR2 YYDKDF (reference sequence). Between the trimmed V and J ends, which lost 1 base and 4 bases, there was a span of 8 bases. This CDR3 spans 14 amino acids. The CDR3 nucleotides are TGTGCCACCAGCAGAGTCAGGGTAAATCAGCCCCAGCATTTT. This gives the protein CATSRVRVNQPQHF.

The chain couples TRBV28 to TRBJ1-4, with 8 bases matching TRBD1. Germline trimming cut 6 bases from V and 4 bases from J; bases unmatched to any gene: 7. Germline V gives CDR1 MDHEN, CDR2 SYDVKM. This CDR3 has 15 residues. The CDR3 spells CASSYLDRDNEKLFF. CDR3 bases: TGTGCCAGCAGCTACTTGGACAGGGATAATGAAAAACTGTTTTTT.

V and J are TRBV5-1 and TRBJ1-4, with D perhaps matching TRBD1 (5 bases). Trimming took off 4 bases at V and 0 bases at J, with 10 bases between the two ends. Germline V gives CDR1 SGHRS, CDR2 YFSETQ. The CDR3 sequence is 15 residues long. The CDR3 region has the DNA TGCGCCAGCAGCCTGACACAGGCAACTAATGAAAAACTGTTTTTT. This gives the protein CASSLTQATNEKLFF.

The chain combines TRBV28 with TRBJ2-3; the D call may be TRBD1 or TRBD2 (5 bases each). This CDR3 has 15 amino acids. V was cut by 3 bases and J by 9 bases, with 19 bases left in between. Germline V gene data show CDR1 as MDHEN and CDR2 as SYDVKM. As DNA, the CDR3 is TGTGCCAGCAGTTTTTCCAGGGATCCCCGAGGGACGCAGTATTTT. Encoded protein: CASSFSRDPRGTQYF.

This chain uses TRBV18 with TRBJ2-7, with 9 bases aligning to TRBD1. Per the germline V gene, CDR1 is KGHSH and CDR2 is LQKENI. The CDR3 consists of 14 residues. V shed 5 bases, J shed 0 bases, and the junction held 2 bases outside the gene matches. Written as DNA, the CDR3 is TGTGCCAGCTCATCGGGACAGGGCTCCTACGAGCAGTACTTC. Translation: CASSSGQGSYEQYF.